Detailed here is one T cell receptor beta chain. Clones were sequenced by immunoSEQ multiplex PCR, and TCRdb holds only the in-frame ones, with some missing. The sample records over 150,000 clones, around 85% being singletons. This sample stems from a study of blood T cell repertoires in COVID-19. V lost 1 base and J 4 bases, leaving 4 bases between the germline ends. CDR1 LNHDA and CDR2 SQIVND come from the germline V gene (reference sequence). CDR3 length equals 13 residues. This chain joins TRBV19 and TRBJ1-4; D not resolved. This sequence originates from a woman aged 45-59 years with acute or convalescent COVID-19. The specimen was peripheral blood. The CDR3 nucleotides read TGTGCCAGTAGTATAGTCCTTAATGAAAAACTGTTTTTT. It yields the protein CASSIVLNEKLFF.